The clone carrying this TCR beta chain was seen more than once but under ten times. The antigen is unknown. The data were taken from a study of response to subunit inactivated influenza vaccine. General observations from the study: With each seasonal influenza vaccination, the authors suggested, few new T cells are recruited.

TCRdb analysed the RT-PCR reads with MiXCR anew, one entry per CDR3 protein. The repertoire holds about 650,000 distinct CDR3 sequences, with approximately 15% as singletons. CDR1 and CDR2 from the germline V gene are LGHNA and YSLEER. This CDR3 comprises 15 residues. Trimming removed 0 bases at V and 1 base at J, with 9 bases between. The genes are TRBV4-3 and TRBJ1-1; D call uncertain. The starting material was PBMCs from blood, obtained roughly 2 weeks before vaccination. This TCR was sampled from a man aged 45-65 years who received an inactivated influenza vaccine. The CDR3 region has the DNA TGCGCCAGCAGCCAAGATATCAGGCCGAACACTGAAGCTTTCTTT. Amino acid sequence: CASSQDIRPNTEAFF.